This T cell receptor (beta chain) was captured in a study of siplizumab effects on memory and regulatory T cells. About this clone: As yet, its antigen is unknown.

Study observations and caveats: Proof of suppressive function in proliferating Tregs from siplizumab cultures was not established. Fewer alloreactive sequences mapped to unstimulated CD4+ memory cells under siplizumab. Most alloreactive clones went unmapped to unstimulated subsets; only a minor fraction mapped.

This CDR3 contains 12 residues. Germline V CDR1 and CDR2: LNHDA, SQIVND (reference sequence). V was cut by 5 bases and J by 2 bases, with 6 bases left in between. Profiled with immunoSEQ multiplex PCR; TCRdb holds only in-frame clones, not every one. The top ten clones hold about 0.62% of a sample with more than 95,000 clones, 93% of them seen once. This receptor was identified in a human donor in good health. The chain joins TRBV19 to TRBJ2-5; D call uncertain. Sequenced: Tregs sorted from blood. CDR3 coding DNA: TGTGCCAGTAGTGGAATGCAAGAGACCCAGTACTTC. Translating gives CASSGMQETQYF.